This T cell receptor beta chain originates from a study of Tregs in tolerant kidney transplant recipients. The CDR3 is 15 amino acids. V dropped 8 bases and J dropped 5 bases, with 21 bases sitting between them. Germline lookup yields CDR1 KGHSH and CDR2 LQKENI. Some clones are missing from TCRdb's copy, which holds only in-frame ones; the method was immunoSEQ multiplex PCR. The sample consists of around 30,000 clones, 70% to 85% of them appearing once. As regards this clone: Its specificity is unknown.

Sequencing was done on a sample of Tregs from blood cultured with allogeneic cells. The source is a human donor in good health. The chain employs TRBV18 and TRBJ2-5; possible D gene TRBD2, 6 bases. CDR3 in amino acids: CASLLRRGTKETQYF. CDR3 DNA: TGTGCCAGCCTGCTTAGACGGGGGACCAAGGAGACCCAGTACTTC.